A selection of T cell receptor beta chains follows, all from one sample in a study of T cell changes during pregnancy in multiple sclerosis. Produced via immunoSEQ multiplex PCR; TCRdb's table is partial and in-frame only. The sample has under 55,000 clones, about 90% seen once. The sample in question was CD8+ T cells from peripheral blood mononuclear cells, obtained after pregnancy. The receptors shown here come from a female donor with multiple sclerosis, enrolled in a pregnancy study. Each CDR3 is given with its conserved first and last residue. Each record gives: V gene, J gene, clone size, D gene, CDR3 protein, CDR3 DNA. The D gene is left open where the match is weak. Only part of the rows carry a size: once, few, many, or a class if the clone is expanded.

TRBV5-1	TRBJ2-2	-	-	CASTPSTQNTGELFF	TGCGCCAGCACCCCCAGTACCCAGAACACCGGGGAGCTGTTTTTT
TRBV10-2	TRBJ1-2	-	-	CASSESTGTPYTF	TGCGCCAGCAGTGAGTCGACGGGGACACCCTACACCTTC
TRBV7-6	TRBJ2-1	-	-	CASSLAYLPNEQFF	TGTGCCAGCAGCTTAGCGTATCTCCCCAATGAGCAGTTCTTC
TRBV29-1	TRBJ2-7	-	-	CSVVQTESYEQYF	TGCAGCGTTGTCCAGACAGAGAGCTACGAGCAGTACTTC
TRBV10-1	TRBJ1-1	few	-	CASSESAEAAEAFF	TGCGCCAGCAGTGAGTCGGCGGAGGCCGCTGAAGCTTTCTTT
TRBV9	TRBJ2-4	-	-	CASSGGQWDIQYF	TGTGCCAGCAGCGGCGGACAGTGGGACATTCAGTACTTC
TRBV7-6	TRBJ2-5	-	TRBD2	CASSPSGGLLETQYF	TGTGCTAGCAGTCCTAGCGGGGGGCTATTAGAGACCCAGTACTTC
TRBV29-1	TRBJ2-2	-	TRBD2	CSVAGDSSGELFF	TGCAGCGTCGCGGGGGACTCAAGCGGGGAGCTGTTTTTT
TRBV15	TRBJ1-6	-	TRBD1	CATSSQQGTGFSPLHF	TGTGCCACCAGCTCACAACAGGGGACTGGTTTTTCACCCCTCCACTTT
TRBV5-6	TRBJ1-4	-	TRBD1	CASSYGTATNEKLFF	TGTGCCAGCAGCTACGGGACAGCAACTAATGAAAAACTGTTTTTT
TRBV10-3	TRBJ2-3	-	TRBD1	CATSNPDRETDTQYF	TGTGCCACCAGTAACCCGGACAGGGAGACAGATACGCAGTATTTT
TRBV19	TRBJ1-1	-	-	CASSISSSTEAFF	TGTGCCAGTAGTATATCTTCGAGCACTGAAGCTTTCTTT
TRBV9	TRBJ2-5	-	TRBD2	CASSEGLAGSETQYF	TGTGCCAGCAGCGAGGGACTAGCGGGGTCAGAGACCCAGTACTTC
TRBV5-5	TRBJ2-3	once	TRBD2	CASSLAELAGANTDTQYF	TGTGCCAGCAGCTTGGCCGAGTTAGCGGGGGCCAACACAGATACGCAGTATTTT
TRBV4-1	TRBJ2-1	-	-	CASSQGLGEGYNEQFF	TGCGCCAGCAGCCAAGGACTAGGAGAGGGCTACAATGAGCAGTTCTTC
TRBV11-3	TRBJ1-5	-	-	CASSFEGNQPQHF	TGTGCCAGCAGCTTCGAGGGCAATCAGCCCCAGCATTTT
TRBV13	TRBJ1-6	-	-	CASSFGKSPLHF	TGTGCCAGCAGCTTCGGGAAGTCACCCCTCCACTTT
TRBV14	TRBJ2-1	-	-	CASSRGRSSYNEQFF	TGTGCCAGCAGCCGGGGCAGGAGCTCCTACAATGAGCAGTTCTTC
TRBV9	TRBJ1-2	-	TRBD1	CASSVGDSLFNYGYTF	TGTGCCAGCAGCGTAGGGGACAGCCTTTTTAACTATGGCTACACCTTC
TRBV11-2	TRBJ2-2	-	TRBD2	CASSLASGGPNTGELFF	TGTGCCAGCAGCTTAGCTAGCGGGGGGCCGAACACCGGGGAGCTGTTTTTT
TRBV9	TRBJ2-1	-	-	CASSAFEAEQFF	TGTGCCAGCAGCGCTTTTGAGGCTGAGCAGTTCTTC
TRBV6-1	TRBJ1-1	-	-	CASSGRQDAPLEAFF	TGTGCCAGCAGTGGACGACAGGATGCCCCACTTGAAGCTTTCTTT
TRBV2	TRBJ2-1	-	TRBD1	CASSIGQDPPYNEQFF	TGTGCCAGCAGTATTGGACAGGATCCCCCCTACAATGAGCAGTTCTTC
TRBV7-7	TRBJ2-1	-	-	CASSLAAGGNEQFF	TGTGCTAGCAGCTTAGCGGCAGGGGGCAATGAGCAGTTCTTC
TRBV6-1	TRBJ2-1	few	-	CASSKSEYSEQFF	TGTGCCAGCTCTAAGTCGGAGTATTCTGAGCAGTTCTTC
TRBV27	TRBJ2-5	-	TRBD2	CASRPGLAAGTQYF	TGTGCCAGCAGACCGGGACTAGCGGCGGGTACCCAGTACTTC
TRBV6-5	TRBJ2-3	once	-	CASSSAYPWDTQYF	TGTGCCAGCAGTTCCGCCTACCCCTGGGATACGCAGTATTTT
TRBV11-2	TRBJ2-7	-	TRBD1	CASSTRSGTGGWNEQYF	TGTGCCAGCAGCACGAGATCCGGGACAGGGGGCTGGAACGAGCAGTACTTC
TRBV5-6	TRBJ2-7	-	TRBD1	CASSLTGSPYEQYF	TGTGCCAGCAGCCTGACAGGGAGTCCCTACGAGCAGTACTTC
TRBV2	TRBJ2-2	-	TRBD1	CASTGTIRTGWIAGELFF	TGTGCCAGCACGGGGACCATTCGGACAGGGTGGATCGCCGGGGAGCTGTTTTTT
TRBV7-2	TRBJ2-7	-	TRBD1	CASSLEQPGQGAYEQYF	TGTGCCAGCAGCTTAGAACAGCCGGGACAGGGGGCCTACGAGCAGTACTTC
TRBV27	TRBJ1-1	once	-	CASSPDSGGTEAFF	TGTGCCAGCAGTCCCGATTCGGGGGGCACTGAAGCTTTCTTT
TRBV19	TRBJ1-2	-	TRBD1	CASHQDRGEGYTF	TGTGCCAGCCATCAGGACAGGGGGGAGGGCTACACCTTC
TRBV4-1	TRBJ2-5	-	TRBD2	CASSQTNSGGAGETQYF	TGCGCCAGCAGCCAGACAAATAGCGGGGGGGCCGGAGAGACCCAGTACTTC
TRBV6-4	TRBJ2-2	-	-	CASSGTPGGHTGELFF	TGTGCCAGCAGTGGTACCCCCGGGGGGCACACCGGGGAGCTGTTTTTT
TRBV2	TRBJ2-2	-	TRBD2	CASIQRGGTGELFF	TGTGCCAGCATTCAGCGGGGGGGCACCGGGGAGCTGTTTTTT
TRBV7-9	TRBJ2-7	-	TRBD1	CASSRGQGYEQYF	TGTGCCAGCAGTCGCGGACAGGGCTACGAGCAGTACTTC
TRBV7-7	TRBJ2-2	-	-	CASSGRVSGELFF	TGTGCTAGCAGCGGCAGGGTGTCCGGGGAGCTGTTTTTT
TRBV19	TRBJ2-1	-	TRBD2	CASSIVQRGPYNEQFF	TGTGCCAGTAGTATAGTGCAGCGGGGGCCCTACAATGAGCAGTTCTTC
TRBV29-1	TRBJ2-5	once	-	CSADPTTSQETQYF	TGCAGCGCTGACCCCACGACTAGTCAGGAGACCCAGTACTTC
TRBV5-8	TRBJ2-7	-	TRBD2	CASSPPGVSGGEQYF	TGTGCCAGCAGCCCCCCAGGGGTCAGCGGGGGGGAGCAGTACTTC
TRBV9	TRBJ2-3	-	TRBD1	CASSAPDRGHTDTQYF	TGTGCCAGCAGCGCACCCGACAGGGGGCACACAGATACGCAGTATTTT
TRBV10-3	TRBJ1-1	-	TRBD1	CAISDQDRDAEAFF	TGTGCCATCAGTGATCAGGACAGGGATGCTGAAGCTTTCTTT
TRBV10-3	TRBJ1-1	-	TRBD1	CAASDRDRDTEAFF	TGTGCCGCCTCTGACCGGGACAGAGACACTGAAGCTTTCTTT
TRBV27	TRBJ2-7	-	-	CASSLLQGLDEQYF	TGTGCCAGCAGCCTCCTCCAGGGGTTGGACGAGCAGTACTTC
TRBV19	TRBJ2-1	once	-	CASSIPGAEQFF	TGTGCCAGTAGTATCCCAGGGGCTGAGCAGTTCTTC
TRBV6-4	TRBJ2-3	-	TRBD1	CASSDRGEGQGHTDTQYF	TGTGCCAGCAGTGACCGTGGGGAAGGACAGGGCCACACAGATACGCAGTATTTT
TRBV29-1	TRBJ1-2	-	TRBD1	CSFRDRDNYGYTF	TGCAGCTTCCGGGACAGGGACAACTATGGCTACACCTTC
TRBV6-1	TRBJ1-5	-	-	CASSTFGEGNQPQHF	TGTGCCAGCAGTACGTTCGGAGAGGGCAATCAGCCCCAGCATTTT